This section outlines one T cell receptor (beta chain) sequence together with its context. The target antigen is unknown. The data originate from a study of monozygotic twins with inflammatory bowel disease. Study outcomes and limitations: Whereas healthy co-twins had higher TCRbeta diversity (inverse Simpson), IBD patients had lower diversity. Different subtypes (of T cells) could not be told apart from one another.

Per germline, CDR1 DFQATT and CDR2 SNEGSKA (reference sequence). The CDR3 contains 17 residues. TCRdb reprocessed the 5' RACE reads and keeps a single row for each CDR3 protein, giving no DNA. The sample features 330,000 or so distinct CDR3 sequences, with around 2% in its top ten. The TCR originated in a human donor with ulcerative colitis or Crohn's disease, or a healthy co-twin of an affected twin (not recorded which). The chain employs TRBV20-1 and TRBJ2-7; the TRBD2 assignment by TCRdb is unverifiable without DNA. The source material was blood. CDR3: CSASMWSSGSPPYEQYF.